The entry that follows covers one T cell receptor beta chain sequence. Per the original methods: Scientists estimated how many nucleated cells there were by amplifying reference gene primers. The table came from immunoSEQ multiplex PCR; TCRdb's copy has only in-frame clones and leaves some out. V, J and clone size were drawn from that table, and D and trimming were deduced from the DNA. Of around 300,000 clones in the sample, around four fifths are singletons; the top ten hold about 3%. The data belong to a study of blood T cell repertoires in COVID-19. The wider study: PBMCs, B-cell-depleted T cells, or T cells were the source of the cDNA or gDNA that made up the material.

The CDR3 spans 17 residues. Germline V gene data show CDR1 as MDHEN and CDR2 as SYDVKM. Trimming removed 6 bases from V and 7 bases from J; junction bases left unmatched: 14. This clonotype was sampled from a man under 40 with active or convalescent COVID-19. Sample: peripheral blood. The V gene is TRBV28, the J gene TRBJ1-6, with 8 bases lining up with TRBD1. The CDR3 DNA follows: TGTGCCAGCAGCCTTACCACCTTGGACAGGGAGAATTCACCCCTCCACTTT. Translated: CASSLTTLDRENSPLHF.